A single sample gave rise to the 2 T cell receptor beta chains below, sequenced in a study of cytomegalovirus exposure and HLA in healthy donors. PCR involved 60 Vbeta and 13 Jbeta primers. Profiled with immunoSEQ multiplex PCR; TCRdb holds only in-frame clones, not every one. There are fewer than 200,000 clones in the sample; about three quarters occur only once, and roughly 1.4% lies in the top ten. Sequenced input: PBMCs. These TCRs come from a young man in good health and CMV-seronegative.

The chain combines TRBV7-2 with TRBJ2-5; D is undetermined. The end of the DNA fits TRBJ2-7 better, so the J call may be wrong. The CDR3 runs 15 residues. The V gene's germline CDR1 is SGHTA and CDR2 FQGNSA. CDR3: CASSDSVIVEYEQYF. CDR3 nucleotides: TGTGCCAGCAGCGACTCCGTCATTGTTGAGTACGAGCAGTACTTC.

Notes on this clone: This specimen includes other DNA sequences encoding the same CDR3. This chain links TRBV19 with TRBJ2-7; D may be TRBD1 (6 bases). CDR3 length: 14 amino acids. V lost 3 bases and J lost 1, with 10 bases in between. CDR1 is LNHDA, CDR2 SQIVND, per germline (reference sequence). CDR3 coding DNA: TGTGCCAGTAGTATTGGGGGCCAATCCTACGAGCAGTACTTC. It yields the protein CASSIGGQSYEQYF.